This T cell receptor beta chain was captured in a study of blood T cell repertoires in COVID-19. Study details: PBMCs, B-cell-depleted T cells, or T cells were the source of the cDNA or gDNA that made up the material.

The authors' processing: Amplification from reference gene primers served as the basis for estimated nucleated cell counts. Generated by immunoSEQ multiplex PCR, the TCRdb table keeps only in-frame clones and is missing some. V, J and clone size are taken as reported in that table, and D and trimming were inferred from the DNA itself. The sample carries 110,000 to 150,000 clones, more than 75% recorded once. Germline V gene lookup returns CDR1 SGDLS and CDR2 YYNGEE. CDR3 length equals 15 residues. V lost 2 bases and J 8 bases, leaving 16 bases between the germline ends. This clonotype was sampled from a woman aged 80 or older with acute or convalescent COVID-19. The specimen sequenced was peripheral blood. The chain uses TRBV9 and TRBJ1-4; weak D call: TRBD1 (5 bases). The CDR3 is CASSVLGGWDEKLFF. The CDR3 DNA is TGTGCCAGCAGCGTTCTCGGGGGGTGGGACGAAAAACTGTTTTTT.